A selection of T cell receptor beta chains follows, all from one sample in a study of shared clonotypes between healthy human individuals. Profiled with immunoSEQ multiplex PCR; TCRdb holds only in-frame clones, not every one. The sample records a few million clones, under 97% being singletons. The sample taken for sequencing was naive CD4+ T cells sorted from blood. The receptors derive from a man aged 18 to 30 in good health. Each CDR3 is given with its conserved first and last residue.

j_call v_call cdr3_aa
TRBJ1-3 TRBV6-1 CASRKRGTGGNTIYF
TRBJ1-6 TRBV7-2 CASSSGSPLHF
TRBJ2-7 TRBV11-2 CASTVGVSYEQYF
TRBJ2-3 TRBV27 CASTEGGSGPTDTQYF
TRBJ1-1 TRBV12-5 CASGLRLNTEAFF
TRBJ2-3 TRBV4-2 CASSQLLAGGTDTQYF
TRBJ2-7 TRBV6-5 CASSWTSGSFIYEQYF
TRBJ1-4 TRBV7-8 CASSTRRDPTNEKLFF
TRBJ1-1 TRBV5-1 CASSLGADTEAFF
TRBJ2-7 TRBV18 CASSPQEGIYEQYF
TRBJ2-1 TRBV5-6 CASSLSGTGGYRSYNEQFF
TRBJ1-4 TRBV10-3 CATQGQHDEKLFF
TRBJ2-7 TRBV5-1 CASSHGQVEYEQYF
TRBJ2-1 TRBV4-3 CASSQDYLSYNEQFF
TRBJ2-3 TRBV10-3 CAISESILAGDTQYF
TRBJ2-3 TRBV2 CARRGTGTDTQYF
TRBJ1-1 TRBV18 CASSSGQGGAFF
TRBJ2-6 TRBV6-5 CAGRRAGANVLTF
TRBJ1-2 TRBV19 CASRRDRRANYGYTF
TRBJ1-5 TRBV18 CASSPKQGADGNQPQHF
TRBJ2-3 TRBV29-1 CSADSQGAGDTQYF
TRBJ1-6 TRBV5-1 CASSVGTGNSPLHF
TRBJ2-7 TRBV6-1 CASKPGQGALEQYF
TRBJ2-5 TRBV9 CASSVVEGAETQYF